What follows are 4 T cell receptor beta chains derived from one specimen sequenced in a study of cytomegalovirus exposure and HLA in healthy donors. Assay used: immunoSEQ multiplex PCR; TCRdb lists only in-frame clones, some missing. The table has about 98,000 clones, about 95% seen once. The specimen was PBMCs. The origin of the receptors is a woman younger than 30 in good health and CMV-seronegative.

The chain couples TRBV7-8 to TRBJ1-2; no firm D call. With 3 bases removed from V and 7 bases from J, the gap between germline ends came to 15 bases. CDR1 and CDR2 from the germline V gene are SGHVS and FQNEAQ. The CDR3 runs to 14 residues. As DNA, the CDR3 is TGTGCCAGCAGCTTCATGGAGGTCCGGACTGGCTACACCTTC. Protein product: CASSFMEVRTGYTF.

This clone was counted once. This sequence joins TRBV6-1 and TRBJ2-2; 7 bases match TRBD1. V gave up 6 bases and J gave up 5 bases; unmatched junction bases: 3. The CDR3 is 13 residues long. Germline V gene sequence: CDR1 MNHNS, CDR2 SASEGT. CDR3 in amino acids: CASRPTGTGELFF. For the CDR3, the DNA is TGTGCCAGCAGGCCGACAGGGACCGGGGAGCTGTTTTTT.

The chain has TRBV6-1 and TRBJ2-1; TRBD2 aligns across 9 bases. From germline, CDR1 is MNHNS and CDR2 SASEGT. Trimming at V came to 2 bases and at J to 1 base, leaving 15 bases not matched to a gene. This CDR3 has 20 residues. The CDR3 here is CASSEYSHLTLAGSYNEQFF. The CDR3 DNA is TGTGCCAGCAGTGAATACTCCCATTTGACGCTAGCGGGGTCCTACAATGAGCAGTTCTTC.

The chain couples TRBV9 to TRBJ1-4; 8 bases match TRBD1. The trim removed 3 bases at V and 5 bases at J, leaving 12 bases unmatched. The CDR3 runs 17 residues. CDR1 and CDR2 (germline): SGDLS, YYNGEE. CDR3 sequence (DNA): TGTGCCAGCAGCGGGGGCCTCGACAGGGGAGGGAATGAAAAACTGTTTTTT. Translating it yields CASSGGLDRGGNEKLFF.